This T cell receptor beta chain was captured by sequencing in a study of shared clonotypes between healthy human individuals. Study overall: A donor's plate count was three for CD4 naive and three for CD4 memory; CD8 naive had two and CD8 memory one. Study-wide findings and caveats: Generally, estimated richness proved larger in naive subsets than it did in memory subsets.

Of note for this clone: The antigen remains undetermined.

Free of recent acute infections or vaccinations, the donors were healthy HIV-negative adults. With 3 bases clipped from V and 5 bases from J, the junction kept 5 bases outside the gene matches. The CDR3 has 15 amino acids. CDR1 is MDHEN, CDR2 SYDVKM, per germline. Measured with immunoSEQ multiplex PCR; TCRdb has only the in-frame clones, and not every one. The data show under 1,900,000 clones, 98% seen once. The TCR sequence derives from a man aged 25-45 years in good health. The chain employs TRBV28 and TRBJ1-4; TRBD1 matches at 8 bases. Material: naive CD4+ T cells sorted from blood. Stated subset: CD45RA+ positively selected. CDR3: CASSFSWTGNEKLFF. CDR3 DNA: TGTGCCAGCAGTTTTTCCTGGACAGGGAATGAAAAACTGTTTTTT.